A single TCR beta chain is shown here with its context. The antigen is undetermined. Sequencing used immunoSEQ multiplex PCR; TCRdb keeps in-frame clones, though not all of them. This repertoire shows fewer than 200,000 clones, around 94% found once; its top ten account for about 2.8%. These data belong to a study of T cell responses to AZD1222 COVID-19 vaccine. The study's findings and limits: Seropositivity was recorded at baseline in only a handful of AZD1222 recipients. Repertoire samples came only from after the peak T cell response. Spike-specific TCR breadth and depth both grew after two AZD1222 doses.

The CDR3 is made up of 13 amino acids. Germline CDR1 is KGHSH and CDR2 is LQKENI. The V end was cut by 0 bases, the J end by 3 bases, with 5 bases between. The chain links TRBV18 to TRBJ1-1, with D unclear. This clonotype was obtained from an adult in good health. The sequencing used peripheral blood, collected on day 0 of AZD1222 vaccination. CDR3 sequence reads: CASSPPRDTEAFF. The DNA of the CDR3 is TGTGCCAGCTCACCACCTCGGGACACTGAAGCTTTCTTT.